What follows are 8 T cell receptor beta chains derived from one specimen sequenced in a study of tumor-infiltrating lymphocytes in primary liver carcinoma. Starting from roughly 0.5 ug of total RNA, TCR beta cDNA was produced with a primer in the constant region. Nested multiplex PCR, run for three rounds with slightly modified ARM-PCR, yielded TCR beta libraries. Rounds one and two of PCR, each of roughly 11 cycles, were primed with TRBV1-TRBV30 forward primers and a C-beta reverse primer. TCRdb passed the multiplex PCR reads through MiXCR, listing each CDR3 protein once. The sample consists of roughly 120,000 distinct CDR3 sequences, roughly three fifths of them appearing once. RNA and DNA were co-extracted from roughly 20-30 mg of unsorted bulk tissue. The sample comprised liver tumor tissue from sampling region 1. The sample's subset: tumor region T1, superior pole. These receptors originate from a woman aged 55-70 years with primary liver carcinoma and hepatitis B virus infection.

To note about this clonotype: This clone may be a read error of a much larger clone one base away. Without the conserved terminal phenylalanine or tryptophan, this CDR3 likely stems from a read error. The chain employs TRBV12-3 or TRBV12-4 and TRBJ2-1, with 11 bases matching TRBD2. J was trimmed by 8 bases and V by 0 bases; bases with no gene match: 12. The CDR3 is 18 residues long. The CDR3 protein is CASSLAGNSGRADDEQFL. The CDR3 DNA is TGTGCCAGCAGTTTAGCGGGAAATAGCGGGAGGGCCGACGATGAGCAGTTCCTC.

V is TRBV11-2 and J is TRBJ2-5; 7 positions match TRBD1. CDR1 is SGHAT, CDR2 FQNNGV, per germline. The CDR3 has 13 amino acids. V dropped 4 bases and J dropped 9; count of bases not matched to a gene: 8. CDR3 in amino acids: CASSYTGVKSQYF. The CDR3 DNA reads as TGTGCCAGCAGCTATACAGGGGTGAAGTCCCAGTACTTC.

Of note for this clonotype: At one boundary the junction diverges from the germline segment, which might be a read error. The CDR3 reads CVSSEAGTALLGYTF. CDR3 nucleotides: TGTGTCAGCAGTGAAGCGGGCACAGCCCTTCTCGGCTACACCTTC. The J gene is TRBJ1-2, the V gene TRBV2, with D uncertain. This CDR3 region has 15 residues. Germline values: CDR1 SNHLY, CDR2 FYNNEI. Full variable domain (remainder filled in from reference TRBV2 and TRBJ1-2): EPEVTQTPSHQVTQMGQEVILRCVPISNHLYFYWYRQILGQKVEFLVSFYNNEISEKSEIFDDQFSVERPDGSNFTLKIRSTKLEDSAMYFCVSSEAGTALLGYTFGSGTRLTVV.

This clonotype showed up many times. This chain links TRBV6-1 with TRBJ1-2; D call uncertain. V was pared by 6 bases and J by 0 bases, with 11 bases between. CDR1 MNHNS and CDR2 SASEGT come from the germline V gene. CDR3 size: 14 residues. The CDR3: CASRFGSTNYGYTF. The CDR3 DNA reads as TGTGCCAGCAGATTTGGCAGCACTAACTATGGCTACACCTTC.

Regarding this clonotype: Just one base apart from a much larger clone, this may be a read error. Here the CDR3 DNA reads TGTGCCAGCAGCTTAGTTCCAGGGGGCCTACGCTACGCCTTC. Amino acids: CASSLVPGGLRYAF. V gene TRBV7-8 combines with J gene TRBJ1-2, with 8 bases matching TRBD1. The CDR3 runs to 14 residues. Germline V gives CDR1 SGHVS, CDR2 FQNEAQ.

In its sample, this clonotype was seen many times. V is TRBV4-1 and J is TRBJ2-3, with 10 nucleotides matching TRBD2. The CDR3 spans 17 residues. Per the germline V gene, CDR1 is MGHRA and CDR2 is YSYEKL. V dropped 0 bases and J dropped 3; count of bases not matched to a gene: 6. CDR3 DNA: TGCGCCAGCAGCCAAGAGGGAAGCGGGAGGGCGACAGATACGCAGTATTTT. Translation gives CASSQEGSGRATDTQYF.

The V gene is TRBV28, the J gene TRBJ1-5; maybe TRBD1 (6 bases). V was shortened by 1 base and J by 6 bases, with 13 bases between the two germline ends. The V gene's germline CDR1 is MDHEN and CDR2 SYDVKM. The CDR3 has 15 residues. The CDR3 protein is CASSLSGQGIQPQHF. The CDR3, as DNA: TGTGCCAGCAGTTTATCCGGGCAGGGGATTCAGCCCCAGCATTTT.

With regard to this clonotype: A much larger clone lies one base from this, so it may be a read error. The genes are TRBV10-3 and TRBJ1-2; D unresolved. Trimming removed 2 bases from V and 4 bases from J, with 8 bases in between. This CDR3 spans 13 amino acids. From germline, CDR1 is ENHRY and CDR2 SYGVKD. The CDR3 region has the DNA TGTGCCATCAGTGAGGGGCCTATCTATGGCTACACCTTC. Translated, it gives CAISEGPIYGYTF.